Described below is a single T cell receptor beta chain sequence and its context. Its antigen is unknown. The data were obtained in a study of T cells expressing NK-cell markers (dated by TCRdb to about 2020). At the level of the whole study: In sorted CD3+CD56+NKG2C+, CD3+CD56+NKG2C- and CD3+CD56-NKG2C+ T-cell subsets from 7 to 9 donors, TCR beta-chain repertoires were profiled. Among the eight sequenced donors, only one was HCMV-seronegative, while the other seven were HCMV-seropositive. The eight sequenced donors were randomly selected healthy volunteers, three men and five women. Libraries were sequenced as 2 x 150 bp reads on Illumina HiSeq 2000/2500, MiSeq or NextSeq.

HCMV serostatus was determined by detecting HCMV-specific IgG in serum with a commercial ELISA kit. Peripheral blood mononuclear cells were isolated from blood by Ficoll density gradient centrifugation. Its CDR3 holds 14 amino acids, cysteine through phenylalanine. No DNA was logged. CDR1 and CDR2, looked up from the germline V gene (reference sequence), are SEHNR and FQNEAQ. What the study reported, not specific to this receptor: In six donors, the dominant CD3+CD56+NKG2C+ clonotypes ranked among the top 10 CD8+ clonotypes, making up about 1.0-8% of CD8+ T cells. It remained unclear whether the expanded NKG2C-expressing T cell clones were specific for HCMV antigens. Those dominant clonotypes were again the most abundant among CD3+CD56-NKG2C+ cells in a few donors, at about 28.3-60.1%.

Sequencing instrument: Illumina HiSeq 2000. The TCR beta cDNA libraries were made using 5'RACE template switching, a step that added both a universal primer site and unique molecular identifiers. Priming for cDNA synthesis came from the TCR beta constant segment, and two successive PCR amplification steps followed. From the authors' description of their analysis: Reads were demultiplexed and grouped by UMI with MIGEC, and clonotypes were assembled and quantified with MiTCR. Only TCR cDNA sequences supported by at least two reads were kept to exclude erroneous sequences. Downstream repertoire analysis used the tcR package, and clonotypes were matched across fractions by CDR3 nucleotide sequence plus V segment. VDJmatch was used to annotate antigen specificity against VDJdb, with one amino acid substitution in CDR3 permitted. TCRdb reprocessed the reads, and each CDR3 protein sequence is entered once, without DNA. The V and J calls reflect TCRdb's pipeline rather than the authors' work. This specimen's table enumerates under 35,000 distinct CDR3 sequences. About 60% of the sample is held by the ten biggest clonotypes.

The chain is encoded by TRBV7-9 joined to TRBJ2-7; lacking DNA, the TRBD1 call made by TCRdb goes unchecked. The sample was blood T cells: a sorted CD56 or NKG2C T cell subset, CD4+ or CD8+ T cells, or bulk PBMC T cells (not recorded which). This receptor was taken from a woman between 18 and 70 years old in good health. The CDR3 here reads CASSLSGGDYEQYF. The full variable domain, completed from the reference TRBV7-9 and TRBJ2-7 proteins outside the CDR3, reads DTGVSQNPRHKITKRGQNVTFRCDPISEHNRLYWYRQTLGQGPEFLTYFQNEAQLEKSRLLSDRFSAERPKGSFSTLEIQRTEQGDSAMYLCASSLSGGDYEQYFGPGTRLTVT.